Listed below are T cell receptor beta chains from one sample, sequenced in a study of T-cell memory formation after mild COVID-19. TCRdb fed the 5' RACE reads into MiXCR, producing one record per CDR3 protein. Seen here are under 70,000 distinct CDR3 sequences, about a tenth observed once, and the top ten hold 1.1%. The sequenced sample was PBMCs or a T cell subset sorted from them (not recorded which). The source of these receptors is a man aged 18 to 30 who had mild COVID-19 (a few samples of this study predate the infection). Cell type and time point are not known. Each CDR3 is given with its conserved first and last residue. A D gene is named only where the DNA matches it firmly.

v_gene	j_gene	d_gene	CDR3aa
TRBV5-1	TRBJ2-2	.	CASSSRPDTGELFF
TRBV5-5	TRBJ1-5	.	CASSWASGSVQHF
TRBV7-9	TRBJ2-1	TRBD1	CASSWTGGTNNEQFF
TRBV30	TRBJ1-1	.	CAWSLRRGVSTEAFF
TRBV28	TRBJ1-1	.	CASKAVRNTEAFF
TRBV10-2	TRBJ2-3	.	CASSESWKRQDTQYF
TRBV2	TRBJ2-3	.	CASRIDNTDTQYF
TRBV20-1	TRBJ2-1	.	CSAKSGHEQFF
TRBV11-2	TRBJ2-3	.	CASSLNPASTDTQYF
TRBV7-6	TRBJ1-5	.	CASSPVGARGQPQHF